Shown below are 28 T cell receptor beta chains from a single sample sequenced in a study of blood T cell repertoires in COVID-19. Sequencing was performed with immunoSEQ multiplex PCR; in TCRdb, only in-frame clones are kept and a portion is missing. The data contain around 280,000 clones, 75% to 90% of them singletons. The sample consisted of peripheral blood. The receptors were gathered from a woman aged 30 to 39 who had recovered from COVID-19.

This clone came up once. This sequence joins TRBV29-1 and TRBJ1-5, with D perhaps TRBD1 (5 bases). V lost 4 bases to trimming and J lost 6 bases, with 13 bases between them. The CDR3 has 13 residues. Per the germline V gene, CDR1 is SQVTM and CDR2 is ANQGSEA. DNA of the CDR3: TGCAGCGTTGGAGAGGGGCACGGTCAGCCCCAGCATTTT. Translated: CSVGEGHGQPQHF. The variable domain in full, with the rest retrieved from reference TRBV29-1 and TRBJ1-5, is SAVISQKPSRDICQRGTSLTIQCQVDSQVTMMFWYRQQPGQSLTLIATANQGSEATYESGFVIDKFPISRPNLTFSTLTVSNMSPEDSSIYLCSVGEGHGQPQHFGDGTRLSIL.

This chain joins TRBV7-6 and TRBJ2-7, with 8 bases fitting TRBD1. The CDR3 totals 14 residues. The V gene's germline CDR1 is SGHVS and CDR2 FNYEAQ. The V segment lost 5 bases and the J segment 4 bases; nucleotides outside the gene matches: 7. The CDR3 is CASSPGTGPYEQYF. The CDR3 DNA reads as TGTGCCAGCAGCCCCGGGACAGGTCCATACGAGCAGTACTTC. The full variable domain, in which reference TRBV7-6 and TRBJ2-7 provide the parts outside the CDR3, is GAGVSQSPRYKVTKRGQDVALRCDPISGHVSLYWYRQALGQGPEFLTYFNYEAQQDKSGLPNDRFSAERPEGSISTLTIQRTEQRDSAMYRCASSPGTGPYEQYFGPGTRLTVT.

The V gene is TRBV18, the J gene TRBJ1-5, with TRBD1 matching 7 bases. The CDR3 consists of 13 residues. Germline assignment: CDR1 KGHSH and CDR2 LQKENI. The J segment lost 9 bases and the V segment lost 4 bases, leaving 6 bases of the junction unmatched. The CDR3 loop reads CASSLDRARPQHF. The CDR3 DNA sequence: TGTGCCAGCTCACTAGACAGGGCTCGGCCCCAGCATTTT. Supplemented by reference TRBV18 and TRBJ1-5, the full variable domain reads NAGVMQNPRHLVRRRGQEARLRCSPMKGHSHVYWYRQLPEEGLKFMVYLQKENIIDESGMPKERFSAEFPKEGPSILRIQQVVRGDSAAYFCASSLDRARPQHFGDGTRLSIL.

J is TRBJ2-5 and V is TRBV29-1; D not certain. V lost 4 bases, J lost 5 bases, and 5 bases lay in between. This CDR3 spans 10 amino acids. The germline V gene has CDR1 SQVTM and CDR2 ANQGSEA. CDR3 coding DNA: TGCAGCGTTGTATCGGAGACCCAGTACTTC. As protein: CSVVSETQYF. Supplemented by reference TRBV29-1 and TRBJ2-5, the full variable domain reads SAVISQKPSRDICQRGTSLTIQCQVDSQVTMMFWYRQQPGQSLTLIATANQGSEATYESGFVIDKFPISRPNLTFSTLTVSNMSPEDSSIYLCSVVSETQYFGPGTRLLVL.

The chain is built from TRBV3-1 (or the pseudogene TRBV3-2) and TRBJ2-3; D remains ambiguous. V lost 7 bases to trimming and J lost 7 bases, with 18 bases between them. Germline CDR1 LGHDT, CDR2 YNNKEL (reference sequence). This CDR3 has 14 residues. The CDR3 loop reads CASTPTDGTHTQYF. The CDR3 DNA is TGTGCCAGCACTCCGACTGACGGAACTCATACGCAGTATTTT.

This sequence joins TRBV11-1 and TRBJ1-1; 9 positions agree with TRBD1. Germline CDR1 SGHAT, CDR2 FQDESV (reference sequence). The CDR3 is 15 amino acids. With 6 bases clipped from V and 6 bases from J, the junction kept 11 bases outside the gene matches. DNA of the CDR3: TGTGCCAGCAGTTCGGCGGGACAGGGCGTCCCTGAAGCTTTCTTT. Its translation is CASSSAGQGVPEAFF.

This chain links TRBV28 with TRBJ2-3; a weak D match, TRBD1 (6 bases). CDR3 length equals 22 residues. Germline V gene data show CDR1 as MDHEN and CDR2 as SYDVKM. Trimming removed 2 bases from V and 6 bases from J, with 36 bases in between. This chain's CDR3 is CASSLPDRPSGSDALGADTQYF. As DNA, the CDR3 is TGTGCCAGCAGTTTACCCGACAGGCCCTCGGGCTCTGACGCCCTGGGGGCCGATACGCAGTATTTT.

As DNA, the CDR3 is TGTGCCAGCAGCTTCAGCCTTGGGACTAGCGGAACAGATACGCAGTATTTT. It specifies CASSFSLGTSGTDTQYF. The V and J genes are TRBV7-9 and TRBJ2-3; TRBD2 agrees at 11 bases. There are 17 residues in the CDR3. The germline V gene has CDR1 SEHNR and CDR2 FQNEAQ (reference sequence). V trimming: 3 bases; J trimming: 3 bases; junction bases outside the gene matches: 8.

The genes are TRBV10-3 and TRBJ1-1, with 8 bases lining up with TRBD1. The V gene's germline CDR1 is ENHRY and CDR2 SYGVKD. This CDR3 spans 14 amino acids. The V and J ends lost 5 bases and 5 bases, in that order; junction bases with no gene match: 7. The CDR3 sequence: CAISPGTGGTEAFF. CDR3 DNA: TGTGCCATCAGTCCCGGGACAGGAGGTACTGAAGCTTTCTTT.

The count of this clone is one. This chain links TRBV7-2 with TRBJ2-3; 8 bases are shared with TRBD1. Per the germline V gene, CDR1 is SGHTA and CDR2 is FQGNSA. With 4 bases clipped from V and 3 bases from J, the junction kept 6 bases outside the gene matches. This CDR3 spans 15 amino acids. The CDR3 nucleotides are TGTGCCAGCAGCTGGGACAGGCGAGGGACAGATACGCAGTATTTT. As protein: CASSWDRRGTDTQYF.

This chain uses TRBV7-6 with TRBJ2-1; 9 bases line up with TRBD1. There are 19 residues in the CDR3. The germline V gene encodes CDR1 SGHVS and CDR2 FNYEAQ. With 2 bases clipped from V and 0 bases from J, the junction kept 11 bases outside the gene matches. This chain's CDR3 is CASSLRGQGAILSYNEQFF. In DNA form, the CDR3 reads TGTGCCAGCAGCTTAAGGGGACAGGGAGCCATCCTCTCCTACAATGAGCAGTTCTTC. The full variable domain, rest sourced from reference TRBV7-6 and TRBJ2-1, is GAGVSQSPRYKVTKRGQDVALRCDPISGHVSLYWYRQALGQGPEFLTYFNYEAQQDKSGLPNDRFSAERPEGSISTLTIQRTEQRDSAMYRCASSLRGQGAILSYNEQFFGPGTRLTVL.

The chain uses TRBV6-4 and TRBJ2-1; tentatively, D is TRBD2 (6 bases). Trimming stripped 0 bases from V and 8 bases from J, with 11 bases between. The CDR3 spans 14 residues. Germline-derived CDR1 and CDR2 are MRHNA and SNTAGT. CDR3 bases: TGTGCCAGCAGTGACTCAGGGTGGGGGGATGAGCAGTTCTTC. Translated, it gives CASSDSGWGDEQFF.

The chain carries TRBV19 and TRBJ2-7; TRBD1 matches at 8 bases. The V and J ends lost 6 bases and 5 bases, in that order; junction bases with no gene match: 9. This CDR3 has 14 residues. Germline V gene data show CDR1 as LNHDA and CDR2 as SQIVND (reference sequence). The chain's CDR3 is CASSTRQGWNEQYF. The CDR3 nucleotides are TGTGCCAGTAGCACCCGACAGGGGTGGAACGAGCAGTACTTC.

V is TRBV24-1 and J is TRBJ2-3, with 14 bases aligning to TRBD2. Looked up from germline, CDR1 is KGHDR and CDR2 is SFDVKD. V lost 4 bases and J lost 6; bases outside the gene matches: 5. The CDR3 extends over 16 amino acids. In DNA, the CDR3 is TGTGCCACCAGTGACGGACTAGCGGGAGGATCGGATACGCAGTATTTT. Residues: CATSDGLAGGSDTQYF.

This chain joins TRBV3-1 (or the pseudogene TRBV3-2) and TRBJ2-7, with D perhaps matching TRBD2 (5 bases). The germline V and J ends were trimmed by 2 bases and 3 bases, with 5 bases remaining between them. Germline CDR1 LGHDT, CDR2 YNNKEL (reference sequence). This CDR3 contains 12 residues. CDR3 coding DNA: TGTGCCAGCAGCCAAAGCGGCTACGAGCAGTACTTC. Protein product: CASSQSGYEQYF.

The V call is TRBV7-9, the J call TRBJ2-5; D might be TRBD1 (6 bases). This CDR3 has 13 residues. Trimming took off 1 base at V and 7 bases at J, with 10 bases between the two ends. Germline CDR1 SEHNR, CDR2 FQNEAQ (reference sequence). The DNA of the CDR3 is TGTGCCAGCAGCTTAGGACAGGTGGGGACCCAGTACTTC. Translation: CASSLGQVGTQYF.

This rearrangement joins TRBV7-9 to TRBJ2-1; 8 bases fit TRBD1. The ends lost 1 base at V and 4 bases at J; junction bases unmatched: 6. The CDR3 has 16 amino acids. Germline V gene lookup returns CDR1 SEHNR and CDR2 FQNEAQ (reference sequence). The CDR3: CASSLGTGRRYNEQFF. The CDR3, as DNA: TGTGCCAGCAGCTTAGGGACAGGGAGGCGTTACAATGAGCAGTTCTTC. Filled out from reference TRBV7-9 and TRBJ2-1, the complete variable domain reads DTGVSQNPRHKITKRGQNVTFRCDPISEHNRLYWYRQTLGQGPEFLTYFQNEAQLEKSRLLSDRFSAERPKGSFSTLEIQRTEQGDSAMYLCASSLGTGRRYNEQFFGPGTRLTVL.

The CDR3 nucleotides read TGTGCCAGCAGTCTGAGGCGGGAGGGCCGCACCGGGGAGCTGTTTTTT. The encoded protein is CASSLRREGRTGELFF. The chain uses TRBV28 and TRBJ2-2, with 9 bases matching TRBD2. The V segment lost 5 bases and the J segment 4 bases; nucleotides outside the gene matches: 8. The germline V gene encodes CDR1 MDHEN and CDR2 SYDVKM. This CDR3 has 16 residues. Full variable domain (remainder filled in from reference TRBV28 and TRBJ2-2): DVKVTQSSRYLVKRTGEKVFLECVQDMDHENMFWYRQDPGLGLRLIYFSYDVKMKEKGDIPEGYSVSREKKERFSLILESASTNQTSMYLCASSLRREGRTGELFFGEGSRLTVL.

The chain carries TRBV5-1 and TRBJ2-1, with TRBD2 matching 9 bases. The ends lost 2 bases at V and 5 bases at J; junction bases unmatched: 5. The CDR3 is 15 residues long. CDR1 SGHRS and CDR2 YFSETQ come from the germline V gene. The CDR3 region has the DNA TGCGCCAGCAGCTTACTAGCGGGCCCTGACAATGAGCAGTTCTTC. Its protein is CASSLLAGPDNEQFF.

The chain joins TRBV7-2 to TRBJ2-7; 7 bases agree with TRBD2. Germline CDR1 is SGHTA and CDR2 is FQGNSA. Unmatched junction bases numbered 4, after V lost 1 base and J lost 7 bases. This CDR3 has 13 residues. In DNA form, the CDR3 reads TGTGCCAGCAGCTTAGAGGCCGGGGGGGAGCAGTACTTC. This codes for CASSLEAGGEQYF.

V is TRBV19 and J is TRBJ1-1, with D unclear. V lost 5 bases to trimming and J lost 0 bases, with 7 bases between them. CDR1 is LNHDA and CDR2 is SQIVND in the germline V gene (reference sequence). The CDR3 is made up of 13 amino acids. CDR3 nucleotides: TGTGCCAGTAGTTCGTCTATGAACACTGAAGCTTTCTTT. Protein sequence: CASSSSMNTEAFF.

The gene calls are TRBV11-3 and TRBJ2-3; D possibly corresponds to TRBD2 (7 bases). The CDR3 has 16 amino acids. CDR1 and CDR2 (germline): SGHNT, YENEEA. The germline V and J ends were trimmed by 2 bases and 3 bases, with 15 bases remaining between them. The CDR3 sequence: CASSLTGGGITDTQYF. CDR3 nucleotide sequence: TGTGCCAGCAGCTTAACGGGGGGCGGGATTACAGATACGCAGTATTTT.

The chain is built from TRBV2 and TRBJ2-1, with D tentatively TRBD2 (6 bases). The ends were cut back, 6 bases at V and 5 bases at J, with 14 bases in the middle. Germline lookup yields CDR1 SNHLY and CDR2 FYNNEI. The CDR3 covers 14 residues. In DNA, the CDR3 is TGTGCCAGCAGCCTTAGCGGAAGGAACAATGAGCAGTTCTTC. It codes for CASSLSGRNNEQFF.

The rearrangement links TRBV19 to TRBJ1-1; unclear D gene. V dropped 9 bases and J dropped 3 bases, with 8 bases sitting between them. The CDR3 has 11 residues. Germline assignment: CDR1 LNHDA and CDR2 SQIVND (reference sequence). The CDR3 coding sequence is TGTGCCAGCCGGGAGGACACTGAAGCTTTCTTT. Translated: CASREDTEAFF.

The chain couples TRBV6-1 to TRBJ2-1, with a weak D call TRBD2 (6 bases). V gave up 5 bases and J gave up 13 bases, with 15 bases separating them. Germline assignment: CDR1 MNHNS and CDR2 SASEGT. The CDR3 extends over 12 amino acids. CDR3 DNA: TGTGCCAGCAGTTCCCAGACTAGTTTCCAGTTCTTC. Translation gives CASSSQTSFQFF.

V gene TRBV6-5 combines with J gene TRBJ1-3, with a weak D call TRBD1 (5 bases). CDR3 length: 12 amino acids. CDR1 MNHEY and CDR2 SVGAGI come from the germline V gene. The V gene lost 8 bases and the J gene lost 4 bases, with 9 bases spanning the gap. The CDR3 bases are TGTGCCAGCGTCGCAGGGGGAAACACCATATATTTT. Translating it yields CASVAGGNTIYF.

V is TRBV28 and J is TRBJ2-1; maybe TRBD2 (5 bases). This CDR3 is built from 14 residues. Trimming removed 6 bases from V and 5 bases from J, with 14 bases in between. Germline CDR1 MDHEN, CDR2 SYDVKM. CDR3 in DNA: TGTGCCAGCAGCCCCCTTAGCGCCCACAATGAGCAGTTCTTC. Protein sequence: CASSPLSAHNEQFF.

V gene TRBV5-6 combines with J gene TRBJ1-2; the match to TRBD1 covers 7 bases. Germline loops: CDR1 SGHDT, CDR2 YYEEEE. Trimming at V came to 7 bases and at J to 1 base, leaving 19 bases not matched to a gene. The CDR3 consists of 18 residues. CDR3 residues: CASHQPRGTGENNYGYTF. CDR3 coding DNA: TGTGCCAGCCACCAGCCTCGCGGCACAGGGGAGAATAACTATGGCTACACCTTC.